This T cell receptor beta chain was obtained from a study of blood T cell repertoires in COVID-19 (dated by TCRdb to about 2020). Regarding the research as a whole: Samples from collaborators originated in the United States, Italy and Spain and spanned both the acute and convalescent phases of COVID-19. The prospective study material was composed of cDNA or gDNA derived from T cells, B-cell-depleted T cells, or PBMCs. The dataset comprised deeply sampled blood TCRbeta repertoires from subjects exposed to, actively infected with, or recovered from COVID-19. The repertoires were released in a freely available public database intended as a resource for research on the immune response to SARS-CoV-2. Samples were obtained from the ongoing ImmuneRACE study (first 160 participants) and from about 1,300 subjects provided by 6 global collaborators. Nearly every sample came with metadata listing a de-identified subject ID, COVID-19 status, age in years and sex. HLA class I and class II types, where available, came from metadata supplied by the sample provider rather than from assay-based typing.

The germline V gene (reference sequence) sets CDR1 to LNHNV and CDR2 to YYDKDF. The CDR3 covers 13 residues, taking in both the cysteine and the phenylalanine. Just the 39-base CDR3 DNA is kept, in frame starting at base 1. V loses 0 bases of germline sequence and J loses 7 bases, and the interval between the two ends is 9 bases. Points the paper makes about the study in general: The quantity of clinical and demographic metadata differed by source and by participant and was supplied without curation.

Each collaborating institution followed its own protocols to collect whole blood in K2EDTA tubes. For TCRbeta analysis, collaborators shipped samples in one of three forms: frozen whole blood, isolated PBMCs, or DNA extracted from either of those sample types. The immunoSEQ Assay, a bias-controlled multiplex PCR, was used to amplify TCRbeta CDR3 regions from genomic DNA. Per the source publication's procedure: The number of nucleated cells in each sample was estimated from the amplification of reference gene primers within the assay. To quantify the absolute abundance of each unique TCRbeta CDR3 rearrangement, sequence reads were collapsed and filtered. For each sample, productive Simpson clonality was calculated by taking the square root of Simpson's diversity index across productive rearrangements. The source is immuneACCESS, and TCRdb retained only in-frame sequences with V and J called. Part of the clones is not carried over; for the studies checked, unresolved V genes explain less than half of this, and the remainder is unexplained. V and J calls and clone size follow that table, whereas D and trimming were derived from the DNA. The sample table holds roughly 180,000 clones, of which approximately 87% were seen once. The leading ten clones occupy about a fifth of the sample.

This clone was counted a single time. Its antigen is unknown. No base qualities exist here, and no much larger clone lies one base off it. This sequence was found in a man between 70 and 80 years old with active or convalescent COVID-19. The sequencing sample was made of peripheral blood. The receptor chain draws on TRBV15 and TRBJ1-1; no D gene can be assigned with confidence. Here is the DNA: TGTGCCACCAGCAGAGATCTGGCGGATGAAGCTTTCTTT. The encoded protein is CATSRDLADEAFF.